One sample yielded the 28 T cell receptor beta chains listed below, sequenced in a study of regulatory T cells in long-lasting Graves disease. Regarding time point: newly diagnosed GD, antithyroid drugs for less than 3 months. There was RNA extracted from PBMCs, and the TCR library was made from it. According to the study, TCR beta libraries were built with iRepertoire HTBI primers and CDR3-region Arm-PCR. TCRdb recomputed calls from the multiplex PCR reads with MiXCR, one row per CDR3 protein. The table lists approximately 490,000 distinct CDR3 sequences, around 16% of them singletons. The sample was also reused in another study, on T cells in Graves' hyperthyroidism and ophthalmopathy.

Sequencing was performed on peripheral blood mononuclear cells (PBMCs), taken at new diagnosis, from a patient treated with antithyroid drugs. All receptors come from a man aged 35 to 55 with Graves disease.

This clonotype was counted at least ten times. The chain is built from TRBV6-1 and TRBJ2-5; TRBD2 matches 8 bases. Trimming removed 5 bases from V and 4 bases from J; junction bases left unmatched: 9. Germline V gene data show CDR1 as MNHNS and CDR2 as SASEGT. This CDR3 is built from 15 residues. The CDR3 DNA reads TGTGCCAGCAGTCCTATGGGGCTAGCGGGAGAGACCCAGTACTTC. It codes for CASSPMGLAGETQYF.

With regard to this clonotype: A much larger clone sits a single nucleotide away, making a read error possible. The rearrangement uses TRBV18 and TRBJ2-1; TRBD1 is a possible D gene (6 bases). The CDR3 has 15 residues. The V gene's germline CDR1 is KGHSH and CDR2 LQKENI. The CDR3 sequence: CASSPLQGMYKEQFF. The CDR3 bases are TGTGCCAGCTCACCTTTGCAGGGGATGTACAAGGAGCAGTTCTTC.

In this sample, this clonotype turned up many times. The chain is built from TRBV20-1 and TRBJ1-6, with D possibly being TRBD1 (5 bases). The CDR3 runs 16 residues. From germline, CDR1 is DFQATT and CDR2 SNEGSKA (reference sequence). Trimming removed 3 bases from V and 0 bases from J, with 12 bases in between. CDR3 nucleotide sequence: TGCAGTGCTAGGGGAGGGGCTAGCTCCTATAATTCACCCCTCCACTTT. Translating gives CSARGGASSYNSPLHF.

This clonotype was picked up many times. DNA for the CDR3: TGTGCCAGCACCAGAGGGGGCGCCGACTACGAGCAGTACTTC. This translates into CASTRGGADYEQYF. This chain connects TRBV2 to TRBJ2-7; 7 bases fit TRBD1. This CDR3 has 14 residues. The J segment lost 3 bases and the V segment lost 7 bases, leaving 9 bases of the junction unmatched. The germline gives CDR1 SNHLY, CDR2 FYNNEI.

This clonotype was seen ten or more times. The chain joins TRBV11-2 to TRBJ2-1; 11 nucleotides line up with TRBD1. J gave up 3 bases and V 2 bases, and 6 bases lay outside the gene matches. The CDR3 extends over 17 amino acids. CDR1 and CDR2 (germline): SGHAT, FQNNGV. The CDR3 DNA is TGTGCCAGCAGCTTACCGGTCGGGACAGGGGGCTACAATGAGCAGTTCTTC. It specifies CASSLPVGTGGYNEQFF.

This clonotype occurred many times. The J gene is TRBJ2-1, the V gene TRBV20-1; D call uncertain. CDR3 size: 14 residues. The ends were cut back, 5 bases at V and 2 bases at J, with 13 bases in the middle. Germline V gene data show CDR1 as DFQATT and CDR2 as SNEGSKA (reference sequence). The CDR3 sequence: CSALAPITYNEQFF. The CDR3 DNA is TGCAGTGCTTTGGCCCCTATTACCTACAATGAGCAGTTCTTC.

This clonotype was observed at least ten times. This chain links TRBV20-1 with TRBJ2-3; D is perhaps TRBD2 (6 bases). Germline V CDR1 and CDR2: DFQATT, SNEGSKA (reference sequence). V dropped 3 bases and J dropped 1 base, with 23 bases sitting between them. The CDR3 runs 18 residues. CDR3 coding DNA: TGCAGTGCTAGTGGCGGGCGGGGTCGATATGATGGCACAGATACGCAGTATTTT. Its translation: CSASGGRGRYDGTDTQYF.

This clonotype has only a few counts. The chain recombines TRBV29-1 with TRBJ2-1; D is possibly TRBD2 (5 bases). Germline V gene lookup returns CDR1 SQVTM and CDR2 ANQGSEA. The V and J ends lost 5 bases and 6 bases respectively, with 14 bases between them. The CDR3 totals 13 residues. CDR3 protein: CSVWATRFNEQFF. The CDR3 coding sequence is TGCAGCGTTTGGGCTACTAGATTCAATGAGCAGTTCTTC.

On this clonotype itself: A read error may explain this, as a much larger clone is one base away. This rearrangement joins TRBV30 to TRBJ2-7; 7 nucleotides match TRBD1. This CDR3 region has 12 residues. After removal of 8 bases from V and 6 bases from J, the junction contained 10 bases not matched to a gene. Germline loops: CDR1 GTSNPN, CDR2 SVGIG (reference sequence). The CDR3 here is CAQQGQTCEQYF. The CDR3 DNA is TGTGCCCAGCAGGGACAGACCTGCGAGCAGTACTTC.

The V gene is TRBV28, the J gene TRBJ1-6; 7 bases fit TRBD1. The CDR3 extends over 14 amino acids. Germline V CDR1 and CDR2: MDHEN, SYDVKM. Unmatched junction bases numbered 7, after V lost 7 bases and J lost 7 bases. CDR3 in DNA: TGTGCCAGCAAACCCGGGACAGAAAATTCACCCCTCCACTTT. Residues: CASKPGTENSPLHF.

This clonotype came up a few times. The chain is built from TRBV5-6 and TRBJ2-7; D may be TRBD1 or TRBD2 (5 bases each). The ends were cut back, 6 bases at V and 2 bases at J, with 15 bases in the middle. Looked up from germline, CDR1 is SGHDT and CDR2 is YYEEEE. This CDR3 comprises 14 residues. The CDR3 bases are TGTGCCAGCAAAGAGGTCGGGGCTACCTACGAGCAGTACTTC. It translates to CASKEVGATYEQYF.

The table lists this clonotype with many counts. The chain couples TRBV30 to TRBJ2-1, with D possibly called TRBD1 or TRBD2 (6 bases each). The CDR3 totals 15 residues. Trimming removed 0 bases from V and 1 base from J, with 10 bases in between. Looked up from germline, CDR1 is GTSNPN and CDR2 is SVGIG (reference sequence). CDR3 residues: CAWSVRGRSYNEQFF. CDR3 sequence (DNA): TGTGCCTGGAGTGTTCGGGGGCGGTCCTACAATGAGCAGTTCTTC.

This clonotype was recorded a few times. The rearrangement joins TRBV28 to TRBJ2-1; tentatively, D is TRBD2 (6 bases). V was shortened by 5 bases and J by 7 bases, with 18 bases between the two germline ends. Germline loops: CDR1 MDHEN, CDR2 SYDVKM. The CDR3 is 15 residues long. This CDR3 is CASSPTSRPSNEQFF. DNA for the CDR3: TGTGCCAGCAGTCCGACTAGTCGCCCATCTAATGAGCAGTTCTTC.

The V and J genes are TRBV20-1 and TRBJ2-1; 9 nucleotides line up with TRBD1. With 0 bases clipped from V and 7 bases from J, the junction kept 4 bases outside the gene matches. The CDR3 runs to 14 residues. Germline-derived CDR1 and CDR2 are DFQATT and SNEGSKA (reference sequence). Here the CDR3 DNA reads TGCAGTGCTAGAGAGGACAGGGGCCTGAATGAGCAGTTCTTC. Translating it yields CSAREDRGLNEQFF.

The CDR3 sequence: CASRLAGGDGTQYF. For the CDR3, the DNA is TGTGCCAGCAGACTAGCGGGTGGTGACGGTACGCAGTATTTT. This chain uses TRBV6-2 or TRBV6-3 with TRBJ2-3, with TRBD2 matching 9 bases. Germline assignment: CDR1 MNHEY and CDR2 SVGEGT. The CDR3 covers 14 residues. V dropped 6 bases and J dropped 8; count of bases not matched to a gene: 9.

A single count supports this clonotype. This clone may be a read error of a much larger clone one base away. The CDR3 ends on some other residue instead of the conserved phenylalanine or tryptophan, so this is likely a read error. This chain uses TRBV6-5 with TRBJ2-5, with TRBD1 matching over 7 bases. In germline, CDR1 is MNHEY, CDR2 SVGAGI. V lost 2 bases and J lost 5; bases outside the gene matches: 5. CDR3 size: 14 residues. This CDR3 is CASSYNRGGETQYS. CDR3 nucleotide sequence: TGTGCCAGCAGTTACAACAGGGGCGGGGAGACCCAGTACTCC.

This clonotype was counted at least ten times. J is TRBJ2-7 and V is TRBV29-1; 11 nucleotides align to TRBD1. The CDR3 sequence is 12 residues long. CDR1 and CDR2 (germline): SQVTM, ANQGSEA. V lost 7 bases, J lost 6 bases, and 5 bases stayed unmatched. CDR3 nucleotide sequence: TGCAGCGCTGAGGGACAGGGGGTCGAGCAGTACTTC. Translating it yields CSAEGQGVEQYF.

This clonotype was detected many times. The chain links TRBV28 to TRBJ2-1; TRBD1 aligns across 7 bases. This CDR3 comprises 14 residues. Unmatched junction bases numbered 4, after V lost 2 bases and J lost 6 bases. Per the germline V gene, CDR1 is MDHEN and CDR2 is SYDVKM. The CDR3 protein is CASSLVYRGNEQFF. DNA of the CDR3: TGTGCCAGCAGTTTAGTATACAGGGGCAATGAGCAGTTCTTC.

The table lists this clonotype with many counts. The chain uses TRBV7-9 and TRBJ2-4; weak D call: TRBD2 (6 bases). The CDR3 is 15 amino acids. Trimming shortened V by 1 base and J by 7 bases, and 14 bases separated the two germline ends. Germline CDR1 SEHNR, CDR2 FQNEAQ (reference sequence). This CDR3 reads CASSLVGGRSNIQYF. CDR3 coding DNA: TGTGCCAGCAGCTTAGTTGGAGGGAGGTCCAACATTCAGTACTTC.

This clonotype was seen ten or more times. The CDR3 sequence: CASSITGGETQYF. The CDR3 DNA reads as TGTGCCAGCTCAATCACAGGGGGAGAGACCCAGTACTTC. V and J are TRBV19 and TRBJ2-5, with 8 bases lining up with TRBD1. CDR1 LNHDA and CDR2 SQIVND come from the germline V gene (reference sequence). The CDR3 covers 13 residues. Trimming at V came to 9 bases and at J to 4 bases, leaving 7 bases not matched to a gene.

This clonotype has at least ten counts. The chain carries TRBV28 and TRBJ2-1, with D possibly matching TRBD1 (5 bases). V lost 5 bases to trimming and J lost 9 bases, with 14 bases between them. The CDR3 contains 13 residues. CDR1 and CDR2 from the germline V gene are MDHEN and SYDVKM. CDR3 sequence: CASSPSRAGEQFF. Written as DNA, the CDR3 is TGTGCCAGCAGTCCGAGCAGGGCAGGTGAGCAGTTCTTC.

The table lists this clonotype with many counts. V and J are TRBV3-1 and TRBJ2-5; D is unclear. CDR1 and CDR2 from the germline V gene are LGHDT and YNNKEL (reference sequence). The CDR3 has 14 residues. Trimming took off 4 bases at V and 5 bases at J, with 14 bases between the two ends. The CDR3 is CASSPPAVWETQYF. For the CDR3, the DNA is TGTGCCAGCAGCCCCCCGGCCGTGTGGGAGACCCAGTACTTC.

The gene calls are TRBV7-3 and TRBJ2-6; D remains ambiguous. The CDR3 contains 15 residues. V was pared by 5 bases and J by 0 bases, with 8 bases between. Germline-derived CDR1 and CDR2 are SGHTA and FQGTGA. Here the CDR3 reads CASSPTLSGANVLTF. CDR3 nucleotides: TGTGCCAGCAGCCCTACCCTCTCTGGGGCCAACGTCCTGACTTTC.

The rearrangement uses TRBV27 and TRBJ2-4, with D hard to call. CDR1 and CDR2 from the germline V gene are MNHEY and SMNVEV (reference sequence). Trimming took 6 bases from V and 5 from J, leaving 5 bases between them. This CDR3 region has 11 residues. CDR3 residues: CASRHENIQYF. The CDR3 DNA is TGTGCCAGCAGGCATGAAAACATTCAGTACTTC.

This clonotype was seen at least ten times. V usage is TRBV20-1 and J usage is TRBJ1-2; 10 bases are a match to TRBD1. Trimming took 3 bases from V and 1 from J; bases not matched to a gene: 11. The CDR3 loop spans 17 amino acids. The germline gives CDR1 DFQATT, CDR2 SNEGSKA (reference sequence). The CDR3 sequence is CSARAGTGVTLNYGYTF. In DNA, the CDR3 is TGCAGTGCTAGGGCCGGGACAGGGGTAACCCTTAACTATGGCTACACCTTC.

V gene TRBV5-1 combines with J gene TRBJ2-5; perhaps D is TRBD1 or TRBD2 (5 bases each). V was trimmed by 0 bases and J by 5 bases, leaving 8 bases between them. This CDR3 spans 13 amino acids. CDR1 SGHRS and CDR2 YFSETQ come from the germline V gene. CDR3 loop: CASSLGQRETQYF. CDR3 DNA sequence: TGCGCCAGCAGCTTGGGACAGCGGGAGACCCAGTACTTC.

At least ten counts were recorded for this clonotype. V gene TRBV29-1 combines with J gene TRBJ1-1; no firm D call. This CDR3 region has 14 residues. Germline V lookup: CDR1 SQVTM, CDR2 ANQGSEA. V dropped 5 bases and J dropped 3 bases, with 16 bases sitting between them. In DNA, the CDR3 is TGCAGCGTTACCCGATGGGGTGGTGACACTGAAGCTTTCTTT. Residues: CSVTRWGGDTEAFF.

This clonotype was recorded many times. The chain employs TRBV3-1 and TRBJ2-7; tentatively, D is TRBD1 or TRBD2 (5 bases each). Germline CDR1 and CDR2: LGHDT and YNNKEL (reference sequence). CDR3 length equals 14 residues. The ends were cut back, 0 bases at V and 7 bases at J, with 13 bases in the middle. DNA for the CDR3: TGTGCCAGCAGCCAAGAACCCGGGACGGGGGAGCAGTACTTC. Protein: CASSQEPGTGEQYF.